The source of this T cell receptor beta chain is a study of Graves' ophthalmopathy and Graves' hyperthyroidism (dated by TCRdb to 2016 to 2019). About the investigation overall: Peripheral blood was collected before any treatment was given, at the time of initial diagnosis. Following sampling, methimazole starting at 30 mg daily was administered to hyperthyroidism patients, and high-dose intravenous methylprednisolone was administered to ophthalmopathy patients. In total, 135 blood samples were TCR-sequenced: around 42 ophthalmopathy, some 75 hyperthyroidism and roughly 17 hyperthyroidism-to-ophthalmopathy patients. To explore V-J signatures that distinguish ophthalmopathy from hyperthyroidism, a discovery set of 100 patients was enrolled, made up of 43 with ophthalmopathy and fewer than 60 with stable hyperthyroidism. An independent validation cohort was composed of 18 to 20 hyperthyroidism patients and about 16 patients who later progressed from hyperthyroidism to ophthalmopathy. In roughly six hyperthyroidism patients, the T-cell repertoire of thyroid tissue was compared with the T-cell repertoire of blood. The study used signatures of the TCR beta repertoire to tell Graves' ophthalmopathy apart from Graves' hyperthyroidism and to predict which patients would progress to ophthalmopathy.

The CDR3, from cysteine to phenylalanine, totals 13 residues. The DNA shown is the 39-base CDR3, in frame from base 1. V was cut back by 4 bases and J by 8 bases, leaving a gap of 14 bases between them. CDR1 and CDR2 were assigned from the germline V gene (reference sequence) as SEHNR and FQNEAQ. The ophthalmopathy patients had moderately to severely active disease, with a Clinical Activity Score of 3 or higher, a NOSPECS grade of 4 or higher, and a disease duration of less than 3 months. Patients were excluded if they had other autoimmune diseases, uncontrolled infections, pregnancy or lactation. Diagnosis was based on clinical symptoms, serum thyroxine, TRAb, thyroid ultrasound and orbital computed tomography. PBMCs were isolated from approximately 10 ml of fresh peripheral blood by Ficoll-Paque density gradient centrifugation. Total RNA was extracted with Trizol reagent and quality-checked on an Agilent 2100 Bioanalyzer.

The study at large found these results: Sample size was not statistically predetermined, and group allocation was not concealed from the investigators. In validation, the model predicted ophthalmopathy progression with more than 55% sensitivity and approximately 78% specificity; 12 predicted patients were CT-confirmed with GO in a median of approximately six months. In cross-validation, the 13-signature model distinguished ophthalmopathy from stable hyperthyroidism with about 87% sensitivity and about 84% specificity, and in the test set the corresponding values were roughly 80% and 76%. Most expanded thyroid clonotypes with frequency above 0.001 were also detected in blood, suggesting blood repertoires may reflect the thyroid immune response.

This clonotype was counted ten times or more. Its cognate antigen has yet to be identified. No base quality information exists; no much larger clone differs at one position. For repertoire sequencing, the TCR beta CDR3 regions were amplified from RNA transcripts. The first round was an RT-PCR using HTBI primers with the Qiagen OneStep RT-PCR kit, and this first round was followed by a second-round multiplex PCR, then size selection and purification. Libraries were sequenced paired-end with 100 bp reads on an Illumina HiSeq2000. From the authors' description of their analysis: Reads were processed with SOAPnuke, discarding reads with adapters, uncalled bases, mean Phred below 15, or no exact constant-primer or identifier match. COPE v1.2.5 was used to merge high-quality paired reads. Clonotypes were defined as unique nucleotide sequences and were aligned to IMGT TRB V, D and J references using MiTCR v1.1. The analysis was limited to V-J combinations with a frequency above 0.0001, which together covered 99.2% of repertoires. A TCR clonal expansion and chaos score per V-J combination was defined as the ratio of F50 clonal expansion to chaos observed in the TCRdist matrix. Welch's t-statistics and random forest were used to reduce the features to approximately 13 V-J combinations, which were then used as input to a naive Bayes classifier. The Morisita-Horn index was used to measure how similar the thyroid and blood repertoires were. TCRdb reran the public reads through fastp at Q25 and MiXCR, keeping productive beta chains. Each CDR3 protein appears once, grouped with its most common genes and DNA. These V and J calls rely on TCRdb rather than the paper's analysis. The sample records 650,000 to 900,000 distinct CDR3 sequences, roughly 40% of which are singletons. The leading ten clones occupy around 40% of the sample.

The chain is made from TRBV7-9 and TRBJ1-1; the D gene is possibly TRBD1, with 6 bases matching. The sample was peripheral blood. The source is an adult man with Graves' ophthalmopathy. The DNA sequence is TGTGCCAGCAGCTCTGGCCGAGGACAGGAAGCTTTCTTT. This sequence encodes CASSSGRGQEAFF.